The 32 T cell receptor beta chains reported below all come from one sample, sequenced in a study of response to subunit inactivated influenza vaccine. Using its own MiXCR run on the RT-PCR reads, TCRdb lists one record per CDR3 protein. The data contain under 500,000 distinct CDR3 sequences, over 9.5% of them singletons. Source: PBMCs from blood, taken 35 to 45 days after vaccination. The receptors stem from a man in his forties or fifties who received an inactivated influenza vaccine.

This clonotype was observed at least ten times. The CDR3 DNA is TGCAGTGCTAGAGAGGAGCTAGCGGGGGGCACAGATACGCAGTATTTT. Its translation: CSAREELAGGTDTQYF. The chain couples TRBV20-1 to TRBJ2-3, with 10 positions matching TRBD2. With 0 bases clipped from V and 1 base from J, the junction kept 4 bases outside the gene matches. Germline lookup yields CDR1 DFQATT and CDR2 SNEGSKA (reference sequence). The CDR3 covers 16 residues.

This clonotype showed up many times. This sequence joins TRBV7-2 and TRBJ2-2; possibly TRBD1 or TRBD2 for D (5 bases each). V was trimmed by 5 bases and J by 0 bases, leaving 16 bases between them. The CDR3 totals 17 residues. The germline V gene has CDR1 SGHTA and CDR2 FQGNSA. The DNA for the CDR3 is TGTGCCAGCAGCCTTACCCCGGGACCGCCGAACACCGGGGAGCTGTTTTTT. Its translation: CASSLTPGPPNTGELFF.

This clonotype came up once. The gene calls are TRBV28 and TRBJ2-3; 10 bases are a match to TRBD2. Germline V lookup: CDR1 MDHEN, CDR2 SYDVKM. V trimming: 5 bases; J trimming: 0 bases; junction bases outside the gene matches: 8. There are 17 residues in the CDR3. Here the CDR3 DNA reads TGTGCCAGCAGTCTAATCCGGACTAGCGGTAGCACAGATACGCAGTATTTT. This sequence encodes CASSLIRTSGSTDTQYF.

As DNA, the CDR3 is TGTGCCAGCAGGGAACAGGGGGCAGCGGGTCAGCCCCAGCATTTT. It yields the protein CASREQGAAGQPQHF. The chain employs TRBV7-2 and TRBJ1-5; 9 bases fit TRBD1. This CDR3 has 15 residues. CDR1 and CDR2 (germline): SGHTA, FQGNSA. J lost 6 bases, V lost 6 bases, and 9 bases had no gene match.

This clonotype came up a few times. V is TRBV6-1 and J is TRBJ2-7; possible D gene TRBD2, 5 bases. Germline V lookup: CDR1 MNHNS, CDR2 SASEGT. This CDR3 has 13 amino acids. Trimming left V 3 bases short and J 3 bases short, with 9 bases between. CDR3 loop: CASSERVVYEQYF. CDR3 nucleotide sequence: TGTGCCAGCAGTGAGCGGGTGGTCTACGAGCAGTACTTC.

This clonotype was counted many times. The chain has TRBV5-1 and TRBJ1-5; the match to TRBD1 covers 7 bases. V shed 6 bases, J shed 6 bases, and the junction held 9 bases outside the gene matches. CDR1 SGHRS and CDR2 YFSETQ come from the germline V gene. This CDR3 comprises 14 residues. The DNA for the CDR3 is TGCGCCAGCACCCTGAGGCAGGGGGGTCAGCCCCAGCATTTT. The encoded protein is CASTLRQGGQPQHF.

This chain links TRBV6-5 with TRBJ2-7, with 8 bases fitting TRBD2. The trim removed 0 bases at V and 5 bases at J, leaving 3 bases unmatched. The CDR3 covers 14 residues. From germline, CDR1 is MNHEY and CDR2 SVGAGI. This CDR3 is CASSYSSGKDEQYF. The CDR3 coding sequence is TGTGCCAGCAGTTACTCTAGCGGGAAGGACGAGCAGTACTTC.

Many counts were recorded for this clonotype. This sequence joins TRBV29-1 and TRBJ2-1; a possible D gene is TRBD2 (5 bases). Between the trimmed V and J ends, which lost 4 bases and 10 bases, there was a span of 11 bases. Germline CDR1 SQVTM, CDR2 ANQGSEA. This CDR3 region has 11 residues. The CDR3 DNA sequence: TGCAGCGTTGGCTGGAGGATGGAGCAGTTCTTC. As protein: CSVGWRMEQFF.

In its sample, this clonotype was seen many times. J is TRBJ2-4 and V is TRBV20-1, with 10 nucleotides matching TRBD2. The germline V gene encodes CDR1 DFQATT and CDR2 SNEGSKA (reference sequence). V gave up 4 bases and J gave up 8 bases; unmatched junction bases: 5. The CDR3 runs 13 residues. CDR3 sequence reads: CSATVAGGHIQYF. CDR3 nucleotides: TGCAGTGCTACCGTAGCGGGAGGACACATTCAGTACTTC.

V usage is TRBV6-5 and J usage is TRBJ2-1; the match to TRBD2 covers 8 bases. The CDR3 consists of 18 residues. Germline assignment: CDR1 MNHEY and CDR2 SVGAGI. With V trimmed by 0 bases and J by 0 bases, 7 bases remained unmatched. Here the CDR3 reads CASSYSSLAENSYNEQFF. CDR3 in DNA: TGTGCCAGCAGTTACTCGTCACTAGCGGAGAACTCCTACAATGAGCAGTTCTTC.

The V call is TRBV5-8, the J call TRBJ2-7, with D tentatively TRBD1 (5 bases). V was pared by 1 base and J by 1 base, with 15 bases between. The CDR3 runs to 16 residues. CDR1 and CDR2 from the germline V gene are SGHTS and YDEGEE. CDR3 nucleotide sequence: TGTGCCAGCAGCTTGAGGGGCAGCATTGCGTCCTACGAGCAGTACTTC. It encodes CASSLRGSIASYEQYF.

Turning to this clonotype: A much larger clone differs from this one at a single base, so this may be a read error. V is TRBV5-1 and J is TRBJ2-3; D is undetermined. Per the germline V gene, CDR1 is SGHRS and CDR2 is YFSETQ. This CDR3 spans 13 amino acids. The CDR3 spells CASSLITADTHYF. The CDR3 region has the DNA TGCGCCAGCAGCTTGATAACAGCAGATACGCACTATTTT.

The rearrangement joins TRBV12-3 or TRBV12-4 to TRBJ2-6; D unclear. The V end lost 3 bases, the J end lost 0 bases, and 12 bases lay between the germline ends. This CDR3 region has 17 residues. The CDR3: CASSFPLPHSGANVLTF. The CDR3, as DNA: TGTGCCAGCAGTTTTCCCCTCCCCCACTCTGGGGCCAACGTCCTGACTTTC.

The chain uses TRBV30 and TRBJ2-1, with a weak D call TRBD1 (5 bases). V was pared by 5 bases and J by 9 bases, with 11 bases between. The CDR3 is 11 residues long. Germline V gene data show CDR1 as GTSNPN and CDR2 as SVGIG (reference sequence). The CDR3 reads CAWARVGEQFF. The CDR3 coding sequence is TGTGCCTGGGCCAGGGTCGGTGAGCAGTTCTTC.

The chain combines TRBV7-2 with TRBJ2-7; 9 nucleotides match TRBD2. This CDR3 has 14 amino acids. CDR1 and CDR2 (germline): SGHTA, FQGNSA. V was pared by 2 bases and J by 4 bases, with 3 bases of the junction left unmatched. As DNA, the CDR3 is TGTGCCAGCAGCTTACTAGCGGGGACGTACGAGCAGTACTTC. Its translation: CASSLLAGTYEQYF.

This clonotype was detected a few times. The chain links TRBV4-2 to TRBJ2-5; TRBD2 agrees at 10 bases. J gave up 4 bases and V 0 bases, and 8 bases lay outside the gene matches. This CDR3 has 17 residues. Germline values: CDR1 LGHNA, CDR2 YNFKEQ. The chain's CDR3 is CASSQDPSGRSPETQYF. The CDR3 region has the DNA TGTGCCAGCAGCCAAGATCCTAGCGGGAGATCCCCAGAGACCCAGTACTTC.

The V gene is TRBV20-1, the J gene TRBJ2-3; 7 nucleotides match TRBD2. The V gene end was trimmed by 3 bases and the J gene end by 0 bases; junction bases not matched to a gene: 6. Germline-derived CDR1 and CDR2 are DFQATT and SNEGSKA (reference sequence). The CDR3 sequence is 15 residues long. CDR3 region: CSARDWRESTDTQYF. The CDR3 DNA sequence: TGCAGTGCTAGGGATTGGCGGGAGAGCACAGATACGCAGTATTTT.

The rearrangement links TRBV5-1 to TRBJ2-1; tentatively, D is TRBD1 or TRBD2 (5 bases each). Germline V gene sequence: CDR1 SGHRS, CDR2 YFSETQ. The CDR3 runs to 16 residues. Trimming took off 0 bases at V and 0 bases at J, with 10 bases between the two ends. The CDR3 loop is CASSLGGAPSYNEQFF. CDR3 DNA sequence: TGCGCCAGCAGCTTGGGAGGGGCCCCCTCCTACAATGAGCAGTTCTTC.

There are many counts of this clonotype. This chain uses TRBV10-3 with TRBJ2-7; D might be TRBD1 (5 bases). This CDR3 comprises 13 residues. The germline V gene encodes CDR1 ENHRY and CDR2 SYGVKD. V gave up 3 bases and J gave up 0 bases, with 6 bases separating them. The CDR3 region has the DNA TGTGCCATCAGTGAACAGGTCTCCTACGAGCAGTACTTC. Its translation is CAISEQVSYEQYF.

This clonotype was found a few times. The CDR3 nucleotides read TGTGCCAGCAGCCAAAAGAGATGGGGGTCCCAGCATTTT. It encodes CASSQKRWGSQHF. V gene TRBV3-1 combines with J gene TRBJ1-5, with D possibly being TRBD1 (5 bases). V lost 2 bases to trimming and J lost 11 bases, with 13 bases between them. The germline gives CDR1 LGHDT, CDR2 YNNKEL (reference sequence). CDR3 size: 13 residues.

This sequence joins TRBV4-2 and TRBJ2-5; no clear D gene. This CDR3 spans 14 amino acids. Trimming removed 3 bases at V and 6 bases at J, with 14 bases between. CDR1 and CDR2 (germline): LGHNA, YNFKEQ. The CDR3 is CASSHLSDEKTQYF. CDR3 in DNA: TGTGCCAGCAGCCACCTATCGGACGAGAAGACCCAGTACTTC.

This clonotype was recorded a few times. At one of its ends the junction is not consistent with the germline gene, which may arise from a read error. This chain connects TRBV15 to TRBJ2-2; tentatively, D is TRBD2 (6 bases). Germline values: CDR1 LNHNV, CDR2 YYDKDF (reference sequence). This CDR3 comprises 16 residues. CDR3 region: CATSRDPGAKTGELFF. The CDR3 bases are TGTGCCACCAGCAGAGATCCGGGAGCGAAGACCGGGGAGCTGTTTTTT.

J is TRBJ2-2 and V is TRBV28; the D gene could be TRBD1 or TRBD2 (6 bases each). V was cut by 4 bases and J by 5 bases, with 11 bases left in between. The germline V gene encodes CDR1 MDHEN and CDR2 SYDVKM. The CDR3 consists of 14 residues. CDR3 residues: CASSYRGRTGELFF. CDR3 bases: TGTGCCAGCAGTTATCGGGGGCGAACCGGGGAGCTGTTTTTT.

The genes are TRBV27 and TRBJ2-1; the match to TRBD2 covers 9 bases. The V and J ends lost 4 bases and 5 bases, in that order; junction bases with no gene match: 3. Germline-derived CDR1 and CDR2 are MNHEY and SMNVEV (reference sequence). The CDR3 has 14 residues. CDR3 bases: TGTGCCAGCAGTTACGCGGGAGGGAACAATGAGCAGTTCTTC. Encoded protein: CASSYAGGNNEQFF.

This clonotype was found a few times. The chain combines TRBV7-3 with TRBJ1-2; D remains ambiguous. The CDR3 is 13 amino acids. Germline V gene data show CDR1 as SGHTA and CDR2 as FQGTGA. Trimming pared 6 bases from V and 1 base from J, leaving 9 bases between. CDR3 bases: TGTGCCAGCAGTGCGGGAGATAACTATGGCTACACCTTC. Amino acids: CASSAGDNYGYTF.

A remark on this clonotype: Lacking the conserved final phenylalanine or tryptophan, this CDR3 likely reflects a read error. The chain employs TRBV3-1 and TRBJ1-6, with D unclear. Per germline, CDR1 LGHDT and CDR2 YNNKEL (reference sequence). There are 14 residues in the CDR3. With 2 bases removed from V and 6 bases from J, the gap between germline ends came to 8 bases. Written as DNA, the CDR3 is TGTGCCAGCAGCCAAATCGGCAGTAATTCACCCCTCCACGTT. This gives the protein CASSQIGSNSPLHV.

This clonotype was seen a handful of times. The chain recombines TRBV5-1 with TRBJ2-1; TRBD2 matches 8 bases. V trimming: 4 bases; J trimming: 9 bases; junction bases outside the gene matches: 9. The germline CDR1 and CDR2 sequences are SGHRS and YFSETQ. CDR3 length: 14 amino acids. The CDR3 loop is CASSASGTSLEQFF. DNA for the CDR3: TGCGCCAGCAGCGCGTCAGGGACTAGTCTTGAGCAGTTCTTC.

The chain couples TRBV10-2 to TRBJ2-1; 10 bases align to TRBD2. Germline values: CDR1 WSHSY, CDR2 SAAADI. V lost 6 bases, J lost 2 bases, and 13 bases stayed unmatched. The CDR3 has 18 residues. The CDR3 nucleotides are TGCGCCAGCAGGCAGGGGTTGCTAGCGGGGGAAACCTACAATGAGCAGTTCTTC. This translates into CASRQGLLAGETYNEQFF.

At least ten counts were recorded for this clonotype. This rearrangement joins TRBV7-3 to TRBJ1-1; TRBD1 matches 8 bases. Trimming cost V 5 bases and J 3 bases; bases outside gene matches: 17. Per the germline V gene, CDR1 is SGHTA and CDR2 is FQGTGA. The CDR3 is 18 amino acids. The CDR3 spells CASSPAPGQVLGDTEAFF. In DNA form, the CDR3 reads TGTGCCAGCAGCCCCGCCCCGGGACAGGTTTTAGGGGACACTGAAGCTTTCTTT.

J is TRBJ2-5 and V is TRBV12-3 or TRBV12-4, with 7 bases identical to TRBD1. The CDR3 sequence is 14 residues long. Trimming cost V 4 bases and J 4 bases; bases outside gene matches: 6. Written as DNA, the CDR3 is TGTGCCAGCAGTTCCCGACAGGGTAGAGAGACCCAGTACTTC. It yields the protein CASSSRQGRETQYF.

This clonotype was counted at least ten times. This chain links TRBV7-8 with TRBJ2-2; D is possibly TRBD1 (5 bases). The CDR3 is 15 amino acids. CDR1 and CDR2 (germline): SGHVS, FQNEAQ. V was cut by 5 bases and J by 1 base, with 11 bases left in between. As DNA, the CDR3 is TGTGCCAGCAGCACGACAGATCTGAACACCGGGGAGCTGTTTTTT. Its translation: CASSTTDLNTGELFF.

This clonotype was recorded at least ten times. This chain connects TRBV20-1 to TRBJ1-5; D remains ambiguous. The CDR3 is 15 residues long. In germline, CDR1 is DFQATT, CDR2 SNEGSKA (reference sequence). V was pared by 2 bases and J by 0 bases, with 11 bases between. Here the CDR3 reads CSARQPGNSNQPQHF. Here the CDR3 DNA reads TGCAGTGCTAGACAACCAGGTAATAGCAATCAGCCCCAGCATTTT.